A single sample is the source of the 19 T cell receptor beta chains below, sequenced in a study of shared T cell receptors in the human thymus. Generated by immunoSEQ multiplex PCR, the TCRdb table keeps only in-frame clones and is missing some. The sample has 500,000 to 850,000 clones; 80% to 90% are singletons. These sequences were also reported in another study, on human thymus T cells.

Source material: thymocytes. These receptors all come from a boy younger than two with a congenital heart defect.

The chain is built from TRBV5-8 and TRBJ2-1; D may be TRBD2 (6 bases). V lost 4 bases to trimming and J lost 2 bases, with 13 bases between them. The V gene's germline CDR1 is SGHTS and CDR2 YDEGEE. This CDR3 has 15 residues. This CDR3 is CASSRGSRTYNEQFF. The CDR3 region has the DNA TGTGCCAGCAGCCGGGGGAGTAGAACCTACAATGAGCAGTTCTTC.

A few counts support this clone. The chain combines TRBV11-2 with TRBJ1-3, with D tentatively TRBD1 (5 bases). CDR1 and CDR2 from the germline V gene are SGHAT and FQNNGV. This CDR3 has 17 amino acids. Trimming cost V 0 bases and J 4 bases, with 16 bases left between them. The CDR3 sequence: CASSLELPRRAGNTIYF. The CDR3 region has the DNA TGTGCCAGCAGCTTAGAACTCCCGCGCAGGGCCGGAAACACCATATATTTT.

The CDR3 spells CATSVNCSEDLSSDTEAFF. CDR3 sequence (DNA): TGTGCCACCAGCGTCAACTGCTCAGAGGATCTCAGTAGTGACACTGAAGCTTTCTTT. This chain links TRBV15 with TRBJ1-1; D is ambiguous. There are 19 residues in the CDR3. Germline V gene sequence: CDR1 LNHNV, CDR2 YYDKDF (reference sequence). V was cut by 5 bases and J by 3 bases, with 28 bases left in between.

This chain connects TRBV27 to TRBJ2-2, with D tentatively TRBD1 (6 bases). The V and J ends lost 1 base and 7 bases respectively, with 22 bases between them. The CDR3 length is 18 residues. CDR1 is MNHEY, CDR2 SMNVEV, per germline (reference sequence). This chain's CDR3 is CASSLWSRGGYTFGELFF. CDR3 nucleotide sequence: TGTGCCAGCAGTTTATGGAGCAGAGGGGGATATACATTCGGGGAGCTGTTTTTT.

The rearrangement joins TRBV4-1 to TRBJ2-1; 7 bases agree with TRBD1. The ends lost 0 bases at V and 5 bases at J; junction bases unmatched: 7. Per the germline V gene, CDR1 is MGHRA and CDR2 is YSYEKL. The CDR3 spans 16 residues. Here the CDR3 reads CASSQDREGAHNEQFF. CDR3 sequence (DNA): TGCGCCAGCAGCCAAGATCGTGAGGGGGCCCACAATGAGCAGTTCTTC.

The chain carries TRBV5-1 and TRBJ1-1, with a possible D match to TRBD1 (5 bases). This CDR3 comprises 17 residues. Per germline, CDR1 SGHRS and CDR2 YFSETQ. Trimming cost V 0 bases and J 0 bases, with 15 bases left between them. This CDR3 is CASSLGQSDRMNTEAFF. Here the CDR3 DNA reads TGCGCCAGCAGCTTGGGACAGTCCGACCGGATGAACACTGAAGCTTTCTTT.

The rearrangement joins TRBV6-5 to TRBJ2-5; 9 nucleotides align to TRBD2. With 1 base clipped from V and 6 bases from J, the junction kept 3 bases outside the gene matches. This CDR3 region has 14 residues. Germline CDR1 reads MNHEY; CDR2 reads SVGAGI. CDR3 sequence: CASSYWAGGKTQYF. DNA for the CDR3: TGTGCCAGCAGTTACTGGGCGGGAGGGAAGACCCAGTACTTC.

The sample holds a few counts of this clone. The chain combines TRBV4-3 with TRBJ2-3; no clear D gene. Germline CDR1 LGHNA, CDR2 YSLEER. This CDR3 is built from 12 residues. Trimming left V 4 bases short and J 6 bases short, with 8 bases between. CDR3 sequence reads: CASSRDLDTQYF. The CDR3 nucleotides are TGCGCCAGCAGCCGAGACTTGGATACGCAGTATTTT.

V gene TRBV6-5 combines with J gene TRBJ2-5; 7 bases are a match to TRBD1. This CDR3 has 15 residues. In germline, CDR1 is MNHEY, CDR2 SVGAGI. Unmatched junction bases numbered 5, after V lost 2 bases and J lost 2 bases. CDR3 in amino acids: CASSYGTASQETQYF. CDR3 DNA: TGTGCCAGCAGTTACGGGACAGCATCGCAAGAGACCCAGTACTTC.

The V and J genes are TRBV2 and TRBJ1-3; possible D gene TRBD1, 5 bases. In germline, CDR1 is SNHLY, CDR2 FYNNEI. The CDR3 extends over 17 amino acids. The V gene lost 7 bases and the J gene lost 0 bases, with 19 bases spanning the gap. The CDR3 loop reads CASTPGKGSLSGNTIYF. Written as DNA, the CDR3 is TGTGCCAGCACTCCTGGGAAGGGGTCCCTCTCTGGAAACACCATATATTTT.

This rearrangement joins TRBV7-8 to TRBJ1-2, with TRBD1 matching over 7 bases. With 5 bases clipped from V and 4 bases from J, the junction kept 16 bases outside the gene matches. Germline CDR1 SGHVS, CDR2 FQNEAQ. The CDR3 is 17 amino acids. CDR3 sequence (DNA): TGTGCCAGCAGCCCCACCGCCCCCGACAGGGCAATCTATGGCTACACCTTC. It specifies CASSPTAPDRAIYGYTF.

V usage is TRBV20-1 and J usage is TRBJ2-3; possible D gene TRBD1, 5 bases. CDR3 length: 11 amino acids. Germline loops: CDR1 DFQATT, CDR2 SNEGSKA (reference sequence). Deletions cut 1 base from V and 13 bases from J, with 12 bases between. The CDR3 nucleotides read TGCAGTGCTAGAGTCGGACCCAGGGAGTATTTT. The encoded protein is CSARVGPREYF.

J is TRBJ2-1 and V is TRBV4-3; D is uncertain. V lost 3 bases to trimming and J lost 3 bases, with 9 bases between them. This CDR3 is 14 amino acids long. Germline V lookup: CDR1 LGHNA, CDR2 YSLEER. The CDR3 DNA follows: TGCGCCAGCAGCCAGCCAGGCCTCTACAATGAGCAGTTCTTC. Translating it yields CASSQPGLYNEQFF.

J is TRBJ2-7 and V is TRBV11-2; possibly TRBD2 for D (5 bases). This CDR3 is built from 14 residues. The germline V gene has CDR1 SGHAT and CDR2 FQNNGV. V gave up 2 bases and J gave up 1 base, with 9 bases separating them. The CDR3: CASSLIGGSYEQYF. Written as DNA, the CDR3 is TGTGCCAGCAGCTTAATCGGAGGATCCTACGAGCAGTACTTC. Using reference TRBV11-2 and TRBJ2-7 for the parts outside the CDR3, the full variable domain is EAGVAQSPRYKIIEKRQSVAFWCNPISGHATLYWYQQILGQGPKLLIQFQNNGVVDDSQLPKDRFSAERLKGVDSTLKIQPAKLEDSAVYLCASSLIGGSYEQYFGPGTRLTVT.

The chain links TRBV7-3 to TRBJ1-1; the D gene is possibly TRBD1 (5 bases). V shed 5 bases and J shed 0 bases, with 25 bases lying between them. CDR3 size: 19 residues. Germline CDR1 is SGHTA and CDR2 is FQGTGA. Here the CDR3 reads CASSPYVLRDSSLNTEAFF. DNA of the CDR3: TGTGCCAGCAGCCCTTATGTCCTACGTGACAGTAGTTTGAACACTGAAGCTTTCTTT.

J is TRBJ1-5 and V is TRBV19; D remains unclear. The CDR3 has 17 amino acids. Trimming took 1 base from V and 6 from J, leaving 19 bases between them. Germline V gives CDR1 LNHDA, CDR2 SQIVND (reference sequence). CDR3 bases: TGTGCCAGTAGTATAGCCCCCAAACGACAATCAAGTCAGCCCCAGCATTTT. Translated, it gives CASSIAPKRQSSQPQHF.

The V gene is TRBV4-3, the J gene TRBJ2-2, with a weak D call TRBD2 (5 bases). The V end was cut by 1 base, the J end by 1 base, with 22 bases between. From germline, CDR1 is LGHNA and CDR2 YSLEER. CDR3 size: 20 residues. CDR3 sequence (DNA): TGCGCCAGCAGCCAAGCGTTAGAAGCGGTAGCGCGGATGAACACCGGGGAGCTGTTTTTT. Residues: CASSQALEAVARMNTGELFF.

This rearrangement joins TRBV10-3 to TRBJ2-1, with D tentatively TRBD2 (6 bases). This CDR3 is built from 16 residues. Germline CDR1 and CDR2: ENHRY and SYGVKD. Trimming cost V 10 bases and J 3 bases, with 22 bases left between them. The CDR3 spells CATKGRSRRGYNEQFF. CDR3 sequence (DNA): TGTGCCACCAAAGGCCGTAGCAGGAGGGGCTACAATGAGCAGTTCTTC.

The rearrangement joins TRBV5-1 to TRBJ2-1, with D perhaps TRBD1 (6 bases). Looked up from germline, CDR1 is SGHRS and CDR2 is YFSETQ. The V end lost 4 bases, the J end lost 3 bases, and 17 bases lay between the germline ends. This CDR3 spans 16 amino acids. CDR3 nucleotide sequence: TGCGCCAGCAGCCTCCCTCCACAGGGCGGCTACAATGAGCAGTTCTTC. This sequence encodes CASSLPPQGGYNEQFF. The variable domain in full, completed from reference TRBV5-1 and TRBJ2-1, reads KAGVTQTPRYLIKTRGQQVTLSCSPISGHRSVSWYQQTPGQGLQFLFEYFSETQRNKGNFPGRFSGRQFSNSRSEMNVSTLELGDSALYLCASSLPPQGGYNEQFFGPGTRLTVL.